The source of this T cell receptor (beta chain) is a study of OX40 agonist ivuxolimab in advanced cancers. Sequenced by immunoSEQ multiplex PCR; TCRdb stores in-frame clones only, minus some. The sample records some 90,000 clones, around nine tenths being singletons. Trimming removed 0 bases from V and 5 bases from J; junction bases left unmatched: 9. The CDR3 has 17 residues. Germline V lookup: CDR1 LGHNA, CDR2 YNFKEQ. This sequence originates from an adult with an advanced solid tumor such as melanoma, head and neck, liver or kidney cancer. The rearrangement joins TRBV4-2 to TRBJ2-5, with 10 bases identical to TRBD2. The material sequenced was CD4+ or CD8+ T cells sorted from blood, taken in a trial of the OX40 agonist ivuxolimab. The CDR3 coding sequence is TGTGCCAGCAGCCAAGATTTTCTAGCGGGAGTTCCCGAGACCCAGTACTTC. Its protein product is CASSQDFLAGVPETQYF.